Each of the 16 T cell receptor beta chains below was sequenced from the same sample in a study of early T cells in non-severe SARS-CoV-2 infection. A single record per CDR3 protein comes from TCRdb applying MiXCR to the 5' RACE reads. Among tens of thousands of distinct CDR3 sequences listed, about 12% were seen once. The specimen was whole blood. These receptors were collected from an adult who was a healthcare worker with PCR-confirmed SARS-CoV-2 infection or an uninfected control (not recorded which).

This chain uses TRBV7-2 with TRBJ2-5; 8 bases map to TRBD2. This CDR3 contains 15 residues. J gave up 1 base and V 2 bases, and 3 bases lay outside the gene matches. Germline CDR1 is SGHTA and CDR2 is FQGNSA. The CDR3 loop reads CASSLRTSLQETQYF. The CDR3 DNA reads TGTGCCAGCAGCTTAAGGACTAGCCTCCAAGAGACCCAGTACTTC.

This clonotype was detected many times. The CDR3 DNA reads TGTGCCATCAGTGAAGGCACAGGGGGCAAGGGCACAGATACGCAGTATTTT. Residues: CAISEGTGGKGTDTQYF. The chain uses TRBV10-3 and TRBJ2-3; 9 bases are shared with TRBD1. The CDR3 loop spans 17 amino acids. V dropped 3 bases and J dropped 1; count of bases not matched to a gene: 8. Germline V gene lookup returns CDR1 ENHRY and CDR2 SYGVKD.

This clonotype was counted at least ten times. The chain couples TRBV5-4 to TRBJ2-7; 7 bases line up with TRBD2. The CDR3 runs 17 residues. Germline lookup yields CDR1 SGHNT and CDR2 YYREEE (reference sequence). The trim removed 4 bases at V and 0 bases at J, leaving 13 bases unmatched. The CDR3 DNA is TGTGCCAGCAGCAAGCCGGGAGGCGGAGGGAACTCCTACGAGCAGTACTTC. It translates to CASSKPGGGGNSYEQYF.

This chain uses TRBV19 with TRBJ1-5; D call uncertain. The V gene's germline CDR1 is LNHDA and CDR2 SQIVND (reference sequence). The CDR3 covers 14 residues. Trimming removed 7 bases at V and 4 bases at J, with 14 bases between. This CDR3 reads CASTLTMPNQPQHF. CDR3 nucleotides: TGTGCCAGTACCCTAACGATGCCTAATCAGCCCCAGCATTTT.

The CDR3, as DNA: TGTGCCAGCAGCTTATCGGACAGGGGCTACCAAGAGACCCAGTACTTC. Amino acid sequence: CASSLSDRGYQETQYF. The chain couples TRBV7-2 to TRBJ2-5, with TRBD1 matching over 9 bases. Germline assignment: CDR1 SGHTA and CDR2 FQGNSA. The CDR3 is 16 amino acids. J lost 0 bases, V lost 2 bases, and 4 bases had no gene match.

This clonotype was seen many times. This chain connects TRBV9 to TRBJ2-1; D not certain. The germline CDR1 and CDR2 sequences are SGDLS and YYNGEE. Trimming cost V 2 bases and J 5 bases, with 11 bases left between them. This CDR3 is built from 14 residues. CDR3 nucleotides: TGTGCCAGCAGCGTGGGCCATTGGGACAATGAGCAGTTCTTC. Residues: CASSVGHWDNEQFF.

V is TRBV7-6 and J is TRBJ2-5; D may be TRBD1 (5 bases). This CDR3 comprises 15 residues. CDR1 SGHVS and CDR2 FNYEAQ come from the germline V gene. V lost 0 bases to trimming and J lost 3 bases, with 11 bases between them. CDR3 sequence: CASSLAPLREETQYF. As DNA, the CDR3 is TGTGCCAGCAGCTTAGCCCCCCTCAGGGAAGAGACCCAGTACTTC.

This chain uses TRBV7-2 with TRBJ2-7; D call uncertain. Germline lookup yields CDR1 SGHTA and CDR2 FQGNSA. This CDR3 contains 13 residues. Trimming cost V 0 bases and J 6 bases, with 9 bases left between them. The CDR3 DNA reads TGTGCCAGCAGCTTAGCTATTGCCGCCGAGCAGTACTTC. The encoded protein is CASSLAIAAEQYF.

This clonotype was seen ten or more times. CDR3 in DNA: TGCGCCAGCAGCTTCGAAGGCAGGGGTGATTCACCCCTCCACTTT. It yields the protein CASSFEGRGDSPLHF. The chain combines TRBV5-1 with TRBJ1-6, with D perhaps matching TRBD1 (6 bases). This CDR3 is 15 amino acids long. Trimming took off 2 bases at V and 8 bases at J, with 14 bases between the two ends. CDR1 is SGHRS, CDR2 YFSETQ, per germline.

The table lists this clonotype with a few counts. J is TRBJ2-5 and V is TRBV12-3 or TRBV12-4; the D gene is possibly TRBD2 (6 bases). V lost 6 bases, J lost 0 bases, and 17 bases lay in between. The CDR3 is 16 amino acids. CDR3 loop: CASRAGTGSYQETQYF. Here the CDR3 DNA reads TGTGCCAGCAGGGCGGGGACGGGCTCGTACCAAGAGACCCAGTACTTC.

The table lists this clonotype with many counts. The CDR3 sequence is CASSLVSHEQFF. The CDR3 coding sequence is TGTGCCAGCAGCTTAGTGTCCCATGAGCAGTTCTTC. The chain carries TRBV7-9 and TRBJ2-1; no reliable D call. This CDR3 has 12 amino acids. The germline V and J ends were trimmed by 1 base and 8 bases, with 6 bases remaining between them. From germline, CDR1 is SEHNR and CDR2 FQNEAQ (reference sequence).

This clonotype was seen a handful of times. The V call is TRBV7-2, the J call TRBJ1-2, with D unclear. V was clipped by 1 base and J by 5 bases, with 8 bases between them. There are 13 residues in the CDR3. Germline-derived CDR1 and CDR2 are SGHTA and FQGNSA. This CDR3 reads CASSLGALYGYTF. For the CDR3, the DNA is TGTGCCAGCAGCTTAGGGGCCCTATATGGCTACACCTTC.

This clonotype was seen more than once but under ten times. The chain uses TRBV7-2 and TRBJ2-5, with a possible D match to TRBD2 (6 bases). The CDR3 loop spans 13 amino acids. Between the trimmed V and J ends, which lost 3 bases and 5 bases, there was a span of 10 bases. Germline loops: CDR1 SGHTA, CDR2 FQGNSA. CDR3 sequence reads: CASSFRLGETQYF. CDR3 nucleotide sequence: TGTGCCAGCAGCTTCAGACTAGGGGAGACCCAGTACTTC. Based on the CDR3 plus reference TRBV7-2 and TRBJ2-5, the full variable domain is GAGVSQSPSNKVTEKGKDVELRCDPISGHTALYWYRQSLGQGLEFLIYFQGNSAPDKSGLPSDRFSAERTGGSVSTLTIQRTQQEDSAVYLCASSFRLGETQYFGPGTRLLVL.

The chain employs TRBV3-1 and TRBJ2-1; 11 nucleotides align to TRBD1. There are 13 residues in the CDR3. Germline V gives CDR1 LGHDT, CDR2 YNNKEL (reference sequence). With V trimmed by 5 bases and J by 9 bases, 3 bases remained unmatched. The CDR3 here is CASSWTGGVEQFF. The CDR3 DNA follows: TGTGCCAGCAGCTGGACAGGGGGCGTTGAGCAGTTCTTC.

V is TRBV18 and J is TRBJ1-6; D possibly corresponds to TRBD1 (5 bases). Germline V lookup: CDR1 KGHSH, CDR2 LQKENI. This CDR3 is built from 16 residues. Deletions cut 3 bases from V and 4 bases from J, with 13 bases between. CDR3 protein: CASSPSGRDYNSPLHF. In nucleotides, the CDR3 is TGTGCCAGCTCACCCTCCGGCAGGGATTATAATTCACCCCTCCACTTT.

V usage is TRBV20-1 and J usage is TRBJ2-3, with TRBD2 identical over 8 bases. The CDR3 spans 16 residues. V lost 6 bases to trimming and J lost 4 bases; unmatched junction nucleotides: 15. The germline V gene encodes CDR1 DFQATT and CDR2 SNEGSKA (reference sequence). CDR3 residues: CSAFRLGGRSSDTQYF. The CDR3 bases are TGCAGTGCATTCCGTCTAGGCGGGAGGTCGTCAGATACGCAGTATTTT.